The 11 T cell receptor beta chains given below trace back to one sample, sequenced in a study of blood T cells in healthy people across ages. Sample-barcoded 5' priming and a J-beta primer mix drove a second PCR of about 6 to 12 cycles. Each CDR3 protein is one row after TCRdb ran MiXCR on the 5' RACE reads. Counted here are around 970,000 distinct CDR3 sequences, 45% to 60% occurring once; the ten biggest clones make up 20% to 25%. Sequenced input: blood. The receptors come from an older woman in good health.

This chain links TRBV20-1 with TRBJ1-6, with a possible D match to TRBD1 (5 bases). The V end lost 5 bases, the J end lost 5 bases, and 13 bases lay between the germline ends. This CDR3 comprises 14 residues. Per germline, CDR1 DFQATT and CDR2 SNEGSKA (reference sequence). This chain's CDR3 is CSARKQADNSPLHF. The CDR3 region has the DNA TGCAGTGCTCGTAAACAGGCCGATAATTCACCCCTCCACTTT.

V is TRBV14 and J is TRBJ2-5; 11 nucleotides agree with TRBD1. CDR1 and CDR2 (germline): SGHDN, FVKESK. V lost 2 bases, J lost 1 base, and 9 bases stayed unmatched. The CDR3 length is 18 residues. CDR3 in amino acids: CASSQKMRTGGIQETQYF. The CDR3 DNA is TGTGCCAGCAGCCAAAAGATGAGGACAGGGGGCATCCAAGAGACCCAGTACTTC.

This clonotype was counted ten times or more. V is TRBV7-9 and J is TRBJ2-7; tentative D call: TRBD1 (6 bases). Germline V gene lookup returns CDR1 SEHNR and CDR2 FQNEAQ (reference sequence). The ends were cut back, 5 bases at V and 4 bases at J, with 9 bases in the middle. The CDR3 covers 12 residues. The CDR3 region is CASSKQGYEQYF. CDR3 nucleotide sequence: TGTGCCAGCAGCAAACAGGGATACGAGCAGTACTTC.

A few counts support this clonotype. This chain connects TRBV7-9 to TRBJ2-3, with TRBD1 matching over 8 bases. V lost 1 base and J lost 3; bases outside the gene matches: 12. The CDR3 is 18 residues long. The germline V gene encodes CDR1 SEHNR and CDR2 FQNEAQ (reference sequence). For the CDR3, the DNA is TGTGCCAGCAGCTTAGTGGCAGGGGGCGCGGTTGTGACAGATACGCAGTATTTT. It yields the protein CASSLVAGGAVVTDTQYF. Supplemented by reference TRBV7-9 and TRBJ2-3, the full variable domain reads DTGVSQNPRHKITKRGQNVTFRCDPISEHNRLYWYRQTLGQGPEFLTYFQNEAQLEKSRLLSDRFSAERPKGSFSTLEIQRTEQGDSAMYLCASSLVAGGAVVTDTQYFGPGTRLTVL.

This clonotype was counted a single time. At one of its ends the junction is not consistent with the germline gene, which may arise from a read error. The CDR3 DNA is TGCAGCGTGACGTGGACAGAGAACACTGGAGCTTTCTTT. It translates to CSVTWTENTGAFF. The gene calls are TRBV29-1 and TRBJ1-1, with D perhaps TRBD1 (6 bases). CDR3 length equals 13 residues. CDR1 is SQVTM, CDR2 ANQGSEA, per germline. The whole variable domain, filled in from reference TRBV29-1 and TRBJ1-1, reads SAVISQKPSRDICQRGTSLTIQCQVDSQVTMMFWYRQQPGQSLTLIATANQGSEATYESGFVIDKFPISRPNLTFSTLTVSNMSPEDSSIYLCSVTWTENTGAFFGQGTRLTVV.

V is TRBV6-5 and J is TRBJ2-2; weak D call: TRBD2 (6 bases). V dropped 5 bases and J dropped 6 bases, with 16 bases sitting between them. This CDR3 has 15 amino acids. Germline-derived CDR1 and CDR2 are MNHEY and SVGAGI. CDR3 in amino acids: CASSHLAEGSGELFF. Written as DNA, the CDR3 is TGTGCCAGCAGTCACTTAGCGGAGGGCTCCGGGGAGCTGTTTTTT.

This chain uses TRBV4-2 with TRBJ2-1; D remains ambiguous. CDR1 is LGHNA and CDR2 is YNFKEQ in the germline V gene. The CDR3 is 14 residues long. Trimming removed 4 bases at V and 5 bases at J, with 12 bases between. In DNA, the CDR3 is TGTGCCAGCAGCCTCACCAACCTTAACAATGAGCAGTTCTTC. It specifies CASSLTNLNNEQFF.

The genes are TRBV12-3 or TRBV12-4 and TRBJ1-3, with 7 bases identical to TRBD1. The CDR3 is made up of 11 amino acids. With V trimmed by 6 bases and J by 14 bases, 7 bases remained unmatched. CDR3 bases: TGTGCCAGCAGCAAAACCGGGACAGTATATTTT. Encoded protein: CASSKTGTVYF.

The DNA of the CDR3 is TGTGCCTGGAGTGTCGTGGGTACCGAGCAGTACTTC. Amino acids: CAWSVVGTEQYF. J is TRBJ2-5 and V is TRBV30; D remains unclear. TRBJ2-7 matches the DNA end more closely, so the J call is doubtful. CDR3 length equals 12 residues. CDR1 and CDR2 from the germline V gene are GTSNPN and SVGIG (reference sequence).

This chain joins TRBV5-1 and TRBJ1-4; D ambiguous. V was shortened by 4 bases and J by 7 bases, with 20 bases between the two germline ends. Germline CDR1 and CDR2: SGHRS and YFSETQ. The CDR3 runs to 16 residues. CDR3 region: CASSANGHLMGEKLFF. DNA for the CDR3: TGCGCCAGCAGCGCGAATGGTCACTTAATGGGTGAAAAACTGTTTTTT.

V and J are TRBV7-9 and TRBJ2-3; possibly TRBD1 or TRBD2 for D (5 bases each). V was trimmed by 5 bases and J by 1 base, leaving 16 bases between them. Per the germline V gene, CDR1 is SEHNR and CDR2 is FQNEAQ (reference sequence). The CDR3 runs 16 residues. The CDR3 spells CASSLGTQGGTDTQYF. The CDR3 coding sequence is TGTGCCAGCAGCCTTGGGACCCAAGGGGGCACAGATACGCAGTATTTT.